This is a list of T cell receptor beta chains from one sample in a study of blood T cell repertoires in COVID-19. Produced via immunoSEQ multiplex PCR; TCRdb's table is partial and in-frame only. The sample consists of over 250,000 clones, 87% of them appearing once. The specimen sequenced was PBMCs or T cells enriched from blood (not recorded which). These receptors all stem from a woman younger than 35 who had recovered from COVID-19. CDR3s include the opening cysteine and the closing phenylalanine or tryptophan. D genes are given only for firm matches. A clone size is listed for some rows: how often the clone was seen (once, few, many), or a class if it is expanded.

>TRBD2|TRBJ2-3|NA|14|TRBV5-4
TGTGCCAGCAGCTCGGGACTATCCACAGATACGCAGTATTTT
CASSSGLSTDTQYF
>NA|TRBJ2-2|NA|13|TRBV19
TGTGCCAGTAGCTTCGGGAACACCGGGGAGCTGTTTTTT
CASSFGNTGELFF
>TRBD1|TRBJ1-1|NA|18|TRBV11-2
TGTGCCAGCAGCTTATTCGAGAGGGGGCGAGACAAATACACTGAAGCTTTCTTT
CASSLFERGRDKYTEAFF
>NA|TRBJ1-2|NA|14|TRBV6-5
TGTGCCAGCAGCCGACTTGGGGCCAACTATGGCTACACCTTC
CASSRLGANYGYTF
>NA|TRBJ1-2|NA|14|TRBV6-2/TRBV6-3
TGTGCCAGCAGTTACGCGCGGGGGGCTAGCGGCTACACCTTC
CASSYARGASGYTF
>NA|TRBJ2-7|NA|16|TRBV6-5
TGTGCCAGCAGTTACTCGGGGGCTTCCAGCTCCTACGAGCAGTACTTC
CASSYSGASSSYEQYF
>NA|TRBJ1-6|NA|13|TRBV4-3
TGCGCCAGCAGCCAAGCCAGGGATTCACCCCTCCACTTT
CASSQARDSPLHF
>NA|TRBJ1-5|NA|12|TRBV7-9
TGTGCCAGCAGCCCCCCCCCTAGGCCCCAGCATTTT
CASSPPPRPQHF
>NA|TRBJ2-7|NA|16|TRBV15
TGTGCCACCAGCAGAGTGGGGGAGGAGGGGTCGGGCGAGCAGTACTTC
CATSRVGEEGSGEQYF
>NA|TRBJ1-1|NA|15|TRBV3-1/TRBV3-2
TGTGCCAGAGAGGGCCTTCAAGGAGTAAACACTGAAGCTTTCTTT
CAREGLQGVNTEAFF
>NA|TRBJ1-5|NA|15|TRBV5-1
TGCGCCAGCAGCTTGGGTGTAGCGCCGTCCGAGCCCCAGCATTTT
CASSLGVAPSEPQHF
>NA|TRBJ2-7|NA|16|TRBV4-1
TGCGCCAGCAGCCATCTCCCCAGGGGACCCTCCTACGAGCAGTACTTC
CASSHLPRGPSYEQYF
>NA|TRBJ1-1|NA|15|TRBV28
TGTGCCAGCAGTTTTCCCGGCGGCGGGAACACTGAAGCTTTCTTT
CASSFPGGGNTEAFF
>TRBD2|TRBJ2-5|NA|17|TRBV3-1/TRBV3-2
TGTGCCAGCAGCCAATACGGGACTAGCGGGGACCAAGAGACCCAGTACTTC
CASSQYGTSGDQETQYF
>NA|TRBJ2-1|once|12|TRBV30
TGTGCCTGGAGCCCGCGGCAGTTTGAGCAGTTCTTC
CAWSPRQFEQFF
>TRBD1|TRBJ1-1|NA|15|TRBV7-9
TGTGCCAGCAGTCATCAACAGGGGATGAACACTGAAGCTTTCTTT
CASSHQQGMNTEAFF
>TRBD1|TRBJ1-5|NA|15|TRBV5-1
TGCGCCAGCAGCTTGGACTTAGGGGGCGATCAGCCCCAGCATTTT
CASSLDLGGDQPQHF
>TRBD2|TRBJ2-1|NA|19|TRBV5-1
TGCGCCAGCAGCTCCGGGACTAGCGGGGGACCGAGCTCCTACAATGAGCAGTTCTTC
CASSSGTSGGPSSYNEQFF
>TRBD2|TRBJ2-5|NA|14|TRBV18
TGTGCCAGCTCACCACCGACTAGCGTAGAGACCCAGTACTTC
CASSPPTSVETQYF
>TRBD2|TRBJ2-2|few|15|TRBV7-2
TGTGCCAGCAGCACCATTCGGGGGGGCATTGGGGAGCTGTTTTTT
CASSTIRGGIGELFF
>TRBD2|TRBJ2-1|NA|19|TRBV6-2/TRBV6-3
TGTGCCAGCAGCCCCTCTTCGACTAGCGGCAGCCTCACGGGGGGAGAGCAGTTCTTC
CASSPSSTSGSLTGGEQFF
>TRBD2|TRBJ2-1|once|16|TRBV28
TGTGCCAGCACCCGACCGGGACTAGCGGGGGGGCGGGAGCAGTTCTTC
CASTRPGLAGGREQFF
>NA|TRBJ2-7|NA|14|TRBV2
TGTGCCAGCAGGTCCACTGATGTCTCCCACGAGCAGTACTTC
CASRSTDVSHEQYF
>NA|TRBJ1-2|NA|14|TRBV4-3
TGCGCCAGCAGCCAAGGGTTCGGGGAATGGGACTACACCTTC
CASSQGFGEWDYTF
>NA|TRBJ1-1|NA|14|TRBV5-1
TGCGCCAGCAGCTTGTACGCGGTAACCACTGAAGCTTTCTTT
CASSLYAVTTEAFF
>NA|TRBJ2-5|once|15|TRBV5-1
TGCGCCAGCAGCTCGACGGTAGGACAAGCAGAGACCCAGTACTTC
CASSSTVGQAETQYF
>NA|TRBJ1-4|NA|14|TRBV19
TGTGCCAGTACCTTTCTCGGACTCGGGGAAAAACTGTTTTTT
CASTFLGLGEKLFF
>NA|TRBJ1-6|NA|16|TRBV11-3
TGTGCCAGCAGCCCCTTAGGACTTCTCACCGATTCACCCCTCCACTTT
CASSPLGLLTDSPLHF
>TRBD1|TRBJ2-7|NA|13|TRBV19
TGTGCCAGCGGGACAGGGGTGCCCTACGAGCAGTACTTC
CASGTGVPYEQYF